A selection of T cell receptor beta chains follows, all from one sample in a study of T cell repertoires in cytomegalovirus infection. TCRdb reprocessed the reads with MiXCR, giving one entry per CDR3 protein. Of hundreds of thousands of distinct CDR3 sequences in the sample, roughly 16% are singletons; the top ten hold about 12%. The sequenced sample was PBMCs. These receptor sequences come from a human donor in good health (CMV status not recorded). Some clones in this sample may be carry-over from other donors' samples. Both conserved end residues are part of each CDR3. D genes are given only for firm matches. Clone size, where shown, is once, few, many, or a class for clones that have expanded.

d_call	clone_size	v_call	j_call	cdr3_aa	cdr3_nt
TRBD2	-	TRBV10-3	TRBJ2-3	CAISDPSGGRGVAQYF	TGTGCCATCAGTGACCCTAGCGGGGGCAGGGGGGTCGCGCAGTATTTT
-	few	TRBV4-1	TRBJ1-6	CASSQDPLEVGADNSPLHF	TGCGCCAGCAGCCAAGATCCCCTCGAGGTGGGGGCGGATAATTCACCCCTCCACTTT
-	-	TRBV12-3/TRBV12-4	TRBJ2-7	CASSLGAGFGEQYF	TGTGCCAGCTCCCTTGGTGCGGGGTTCGGCGAGCAGTACTTC
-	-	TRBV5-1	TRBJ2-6	CASSPEDRARGTFYSGANVLTF	TGCGCCAGCAGCCCAGAAGACAGGGCTCGGGGGACTTTCTACTCTGGGGCCAACGTCCTGACTTTC
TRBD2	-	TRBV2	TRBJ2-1	CASRDDSGAAQFF	TGTGCCAGCAGGGATGATAGCGGGGCGGCGCAGTTCTTC
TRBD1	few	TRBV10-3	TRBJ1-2	CAISTRGDRGGYTF	TGTGCCATCAGTACTCGGGGGGACAGGGGCGGCTACACCTTC
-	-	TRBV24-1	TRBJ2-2	CATSDPKTGNTGELFF	TGTGCCACCAGTGATCCCAAGACAGGAAACACCGGGGAGCTGTTTTTT
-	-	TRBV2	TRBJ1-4	CASMTAATNEKLFF	TGTGCCAGCATGACAGCAGCTACTAATGAAAAACTGTTTTTT
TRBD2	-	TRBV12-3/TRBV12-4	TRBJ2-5	CASSFVAGVFVETQYF	TGTGCCAGCAGTTTTGTTGCGGGGGTGTTTGTGGAGACCCAGTACTTC
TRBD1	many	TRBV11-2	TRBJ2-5	CASSWPGQGVATQYF	TGTGCCAGCAGCTGGCCGGGACAGGGTGTCGCGACCCAGTACTTC
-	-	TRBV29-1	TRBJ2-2	CSVEGGSGELFF	TGCAGCGTTGAAGGGGGGTCCGGGGAGCTGTTTTTT
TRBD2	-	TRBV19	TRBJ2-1	CASPIGASGGSSSYNEQFF	TGTGCCAGCCCCATAGGGGCTAGCGGGGGGTCTAGCTCCTACAATGAGCAGTTCTTC
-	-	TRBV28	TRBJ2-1	CASSLPGYNEQFF	TGTGCCAGCAGTTTACCGGGTTACAATGAGCAGTTCTTC
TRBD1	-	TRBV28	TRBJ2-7	CASSLPGQGEQYF	TGTGCCAGCAGTTTACCAGGACAGGGCGAGCAGTACTTC
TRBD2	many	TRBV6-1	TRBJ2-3	CASIAGGSTDTQYF	TGTGCCAGCATAGCGGGGGGAAGCACAGATACGCAGTATTTT
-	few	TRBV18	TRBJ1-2	CASSLDLYYGYTF	TGTGCCAGCTCACTAGACCTTTACTATGGCTACACCTTC
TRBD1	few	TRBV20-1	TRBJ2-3	CSAQDRGPDTQYF	TGCAGTGCCCAGGACAGGGGGCCCGATACGCAGTATTTT
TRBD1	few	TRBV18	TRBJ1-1	CASSPQGAENTEAFF	TGTGCCAGCTCACCCCAGGGGGCCGAGAACACTGAAGCTTTCTTT
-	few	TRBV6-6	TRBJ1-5	CASSDTGIDQPQHF	TGTGCCAGCAGTGACACAGGGATCGATCAGCCCCAGCATTTT
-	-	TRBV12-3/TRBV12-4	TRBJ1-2	CASSPYPRNYGYTF	TGTGCCAGCAGTCCGTACCCGAGGAACTATGGCTACACCTTC
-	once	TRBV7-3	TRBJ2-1	CASKASPPYNEQFF	TGTGCCAGCAAGGCTAGTCCCCCCTACAATGAGCAGTTCTTC
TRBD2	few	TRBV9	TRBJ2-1	CASSADPTRGGERYNEQFF	TGTGCCAGCAGCGCCGACCCAACGCGGGGGGGCGAAAGATACAATGAGCAGTTCTTC
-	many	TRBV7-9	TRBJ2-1	CASSLEQGSANEQFF	TGTGCCAGCAGCCTAGAACAGGGATCGGCCAATGAGCAGTTCTTC
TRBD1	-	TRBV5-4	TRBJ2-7	CASSFGTGSDEQYF	TGTGCCAGCAGCTTCGGGACAGGGTCCGACGAGCAGTACTTC
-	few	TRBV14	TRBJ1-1	CASSQGWNGLAFF	TGTGCCAGCAGCCAAGGGTGGAACGGGCTAGCTTTCTTT
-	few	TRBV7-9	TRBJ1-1	CASSRVGPPGAFF	TGTGCCAGCAGCCGGGTGGGCCCTCCGGGAGCTTTCTTT
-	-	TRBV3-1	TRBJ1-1	CAGSGAGNEAFF	TGTGCCGGCAGCGGGGCGGGGAACGAAGCTTTCTTT
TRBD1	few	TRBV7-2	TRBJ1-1	CASSLWDRTEAFF	TGTGCCAGCAGCCTCTGGGACAGGACTGAAGCTTTCTTT
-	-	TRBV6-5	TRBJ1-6	CASGGPDGNSPLHF	TGTGCCAGCGGGGGCCCGGACGGTAATTCACCCCTCCACTTT
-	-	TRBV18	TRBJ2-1	CASSPPNSRDEEQFF	TGTGCCAGCTCACCACCAAACTCTAGGGACGAGGAGCAGTTCTTC
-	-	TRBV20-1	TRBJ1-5	CSASPTGNQPQHF	TGCAGTGCTAGTCCCACGGGCAATCAGCCCCAGCATTTT
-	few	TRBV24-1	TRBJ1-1	CATSDPTGYVFF	TGTGCCACCAGTGATCCCACAGGGTACGTTTTCTTT
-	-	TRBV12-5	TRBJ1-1	CASGFGLSTEAFF	TGTGCTAGTGGGTTTGGGCTCTCGACTGAAGCTTTCTTT
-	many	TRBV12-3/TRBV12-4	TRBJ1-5	CASSVSNQPQHF	TGTGCCAGCAGTGTATCAAATCAGCCCCAGCATTTT
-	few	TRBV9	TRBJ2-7	CASSPTGTGYEQYF	TGTGCCAGCAGCCCTACCGGGACGGGCTACGAGCAGTACTTC
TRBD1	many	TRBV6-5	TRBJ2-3	CASSHTGGVDTQYF	TGTGCCAGCAGTCACACAGGGGGCGTTGATACGCAGTATTTT
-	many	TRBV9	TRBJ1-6	CASSLRMGGNSPLHF	TGTGCCAGCAGCCTCCGGATGGGCGGTAATTCACCCCTCCACTTT
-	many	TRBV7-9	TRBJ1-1	CASSLGLSGHPEAFF	TGTGCCAGCAGCTTAGGGCTTTCGGGACACCCTGAGGCTTTCTTT
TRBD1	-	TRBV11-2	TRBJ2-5	CASSLDLVRGSLETQYF	TGTGCCAGCAGCTTAGATTTGGTCAGGGGGTCACTCGAGACCCAGTACTTC
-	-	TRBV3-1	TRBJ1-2	CASSQGEYYGYTF	TGTGCCAGCAGCCAAGGCGAGTACTATGGCTACACCTTC
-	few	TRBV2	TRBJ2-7	CASSEPGYSLEQYF	TGTGCCAGCAGTGAACCAGGCTATTCGCTCGAGCAGTACTTC
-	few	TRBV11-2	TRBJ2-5	CASSLGASVRETQYF	TGTGCCAGCAGTCTAGGGGCCAGCGTGCGAGAGACCCAGTACTTC
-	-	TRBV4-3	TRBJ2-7	CASSQDRGVYEQYF	TGCGCCAGCAGCCAAGATCGAGGCGTCTACGAGCAGTACTTC
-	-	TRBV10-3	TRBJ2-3	CAISEPSYQTTSTDTQYF	TGTGCCATCAGTGAGCCGAGCTATCAGACAACTAGCACAGATACGCAGTATTTT
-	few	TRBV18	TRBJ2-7	CASSPFTGSSYEQYF	TGTGCCAGCTCACCATTTACAGGGAGCTCCTACGAGCAGTACTTC
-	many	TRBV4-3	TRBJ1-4	CASSQGRGTVNEKLFF	TGCGCCAGCAGCCAAGGGAGGGGGACGGTTAATGAAAAACTGTTTTTT